These 9 T cell receptor beta chains came from one sample sequenced in a study of identical twins. From the 5' RACE reads, TCRdb called clonotypes with MiXCR, one entry per CDR3 protein. The profile shows about 470,000 distinct CDR3 sequences, 20% to 30% of them singletons. The data were also submitted as part of a second study, on T cells expressing NK-cell markers.

Sequencing was performed on CD4+ T cells sorted from blood. These receptors were taken from a woman under 30 in good health.

This clonotype was counted at least ten times. The gene calls are TRBV12-3 or TRBV12-4 and TRBJ2-1; D call uncertain. V was pared by 4 bases and J by 9 bases, with 19 bases between. This CDR3 has 15 residues. CDR3 in amino acids: CASSSPYSRLREQFF. For the CDR3, the DNA is TGTGCCAGCAGTTCACCCTATAGCCGTCTCCGTGAGCAGTTCTTC.

The genes are TRBV12-5 and TRBJ1-3; D remains unclear. The length of the CDR3 is 13 residues. Trimming removed 4 bases at V and 4 bases at J, with 8 bases between. Germline CDR1 reads LGHNT; CDR2 reads FRNRAP. DNA for the CDR3: TGTGCTAGTGGTTCCACCAACGGAAACACCATATATTTT. It translates to CASGSTNGNTIYF.

In this sample, this clonotype turned up a few times. The chain links TRBV21-1 to TRBJ2-7; the table names TRBD1, a call not compared with the DNA. TRBV21-1 is assigned pseudogene status. CDR3 length: 15 residues. The CDR3 spells CASSKRGGTVYEQYF. The DNA for the CDR3 is TGTGCCAGCAGCAAAAGGGGAGGGACAGTTTACGAGCAGTACTTC.

The chain combines TRBV9 with TRBJ2-3; TRBD2 matches 10 bases. The CDR3 is made up of 17 amino acids. The germline gives CDR1 SGDLS, CDR2 YYNGEE. V shed 4 bases and J 4 bases; nucleotides not matched to a gene: 12. The CDR3: CASSYRGSGGASDTQYF. The CDR3 nucleotides are TGTGCCAGCAGCTACCGGGGCAGCGGGGGGGCATCAGATACGCAGTATTTT.

The genes are TRBV13 and TRBJ2-3, with D possibly being TRBD1 (5 bases). In germline, CDR1 is PRHDT, CDR2 FYEKMQ (reference sequence). Trimming left V 3 bases short and J 2 bases short, with 12 bases between. The CDR3 is 15 residues long. CDR3 sequence: CASSLGPTLTDTQYF. CDR3 nucleotides: TGTGCCAGCAGCTTGGGGCCCACCCTCACAGATACGCAGTATTTT.

A few counts support this clonotype. The rearrangement links TRBV19 to TRBJ2-1; D unclear. The CDR3 has 16 amino acids. In germline, CDR1 is LNHDA, CDR2 SQIVND (reference sequence). Trimming removed 4 bases at V and 0 bases at J, with 13 bases between. The CDR3 coding sequence is TGTGCCAGTAGTACGCTCTTCGCCAACTCCTACAATGAGCAGTTCTTC. Its translation: CASSTLFANSYNEQFF.

This clonotype was counted between two and nine times. The chain uses TRBV5-1 and TRBJ2-4; TRBD2 might be the D (5 bases). V lost 0 bases to trimming and J lost 1 base, with 17 bases between them. The CDR3 runs 18 residues. Germline CDR1 is SGHRS and CDR2 is YFSETQ. This CDR3 reads CASSLGTFSDLAKNIQYF. Written as DNA, the CDR3 is TGCGCCAGCAGCTTGGGAACGTTTAGCGATTTGGCCAAAAACATTCAGTACTTC.

This clonotype was recorded a few times. This chain links TRBV6-5 with TRBJ1-1; D is possibly TRBD1 (5 bases). Germline V gene data show CDR1 as MNHEY and CDR2 as SVGAGI. The CDR3 consists of 15 residues. V was cut by 0 bases and J by 6 bases, with 14 bases left in between. Here the CDR3 reads CASSYSNVQVSEAFF. The CDR3 nucleotides are TGTGCCAGCAGTTACTCCAATGTACAGGTTTCTGAAGCTTTCTTT.

This clonotype was counted between two and nine times. This sequence joins TRBV18 and TRBJ1-1; 8 bases are a match to TRBD1. Trimming took 6 bases from V and 1 from J; bases not matched to a gene: 7. Per germline, CDR1 KGHSH and CDR2 LQKENI. The CDR3 length is 15 residues. The CDR3 coding sequence is TGTGCCAGCTCCTACGGACAGGGAGGGAACACTGAAGCTTTCTTT. It yields the protein CASSYGQGGNTEAFF.